A single sample is the source of the 5 T cell receptor beta chains below, sequenced in a study of cytomegalovirus exposure and HLA in healthy donors. With 60 Vbeta and 13 Jbeta primers, the PCR was carried out. Clones were read by immunoSEQ multiplex PCR, and TCRdb kept only the in-frame ones, dropping some. The table lists 140,000 to 150,000 clones, roughly 10% of them singletons. Sample: PBMCs. Receptors originate from a male donor in good health and CMV-seronegative.

In this sample, this clone turned up a few times. This rearrangement joins TRBV4-3 to TRBJ1-1; D gene uncertain. V was trimmed by 4 bases and J by 4 bases, leaving 16 bases between them. The V gene's germline CDR1 is LGHNA and CDR2 YSLEER. The CDR3 has 15 residues. The CDR3 sequence is CASSPRGPRCTEAFF. CDR3 DNA sequence: TGCGCCAGCAGCCCTAGAGGTCCGAGGTGCACTGAAGCTTTCTTT.

This clone was seen a few times. The rearrangement joins TRBV27 to TRBJ1-1; 12 nucleotides match TRBD1. The CDR3 loop spans 19 amino acids. After removal of 3 bases from V and 3 bases from J, the junction contained 14 bases not matched to a gene. CDR1 and CDR2 from the germline V gene are MNHEY and SMNVEV (reference sequence). As DNA, the CDR3 is TGTGCCAGCAGTTTGGCGCTGCGGGACAGGGGGCTTCGGGACACTGAAGCTTTCTTT. As protein: CASSLALRDRGLRDTEAFF.

This clone was found a few times. CDR3 coding DNA: TGCGCCAGCAGCCATGGGGGCAGGGCAGGGGGTGAAAAACTGTTTTTT. Protein: CASSHGGRAGGEKLFF. V is TRBV4-1 and J is TRBJ1-4; 7 bases are shared with TRBD1. Losses at the gene ends were 3 bases for V and 7 bases for J; bases not matched to a gene: 11. Per germline, CDR1 MGHRA and CDR2 YSYEKL. The CDR3 is 16 amino acids.

The table lists this clone with a few counts. V gene TRBV11-2 combines with J gene TRBJ2-7; 9 nucleotides match TRBD1. The V segment lost 5 bases and the J segment 6 bases; nucleotides outside the gene matches: 11. Germline CDR1 SGHAT, CDR2 FQNNGV. This CDR3 has 15 residues. CDR3 region: CASSPTGTGRGEQYF. The CDR3 region has the DNA TGTGCCAGCAGCCCTACGGGGACAGGGAGGGGCGAGCAGTACTTC.

J is TRBJ2-3 and V is TRBV4-3, with a possible D match to TRBD2 (5 bases). Germline CDR1 and CDR2: LGHNA and YSLEER. This CDR3 spans 16 amino acids. V gave up 1 base and J gave up 2 bases, with 13 bases separating them. CDR3: CASSQGGITNTDTQYF. CDR3 nucleotide sequence: TGCGCCAGCAGCCAAGGAGGGATTACCAACACAGATACGCAGTATTTT.